The 27 T cell receptor beta chains presented below share a single source sample, sequenced in a study of cytomegalovirus exposure and HLA in healthy donors. 13 Jbeta primers and 60 Vbeta primers were used for the PCR. Some clones are missing from TCRdb's copy, which holds only in-frame ones; the method was immunoSEQ multiplex PCR. Of 100,000 to 150,000 clones in the sample, just over 15% were seen once. The sequencing sample was made of PBMCs. Receptors originate from a woman under 30 in good health and CMV-seronegative.

This chain joins TRBV5-1 and TRBJ1-4; 9 bases align to TRBD1. CDR3 size: 18 residues. V was clipped by 3 bases and J by 2 bases; unmatched bases: 11. From germline, CDR1 is SGHRS and CDR2 YFSETQ. The CDR3 DNA is TGCGCCAGCAGCTCGACGGACAGGGGAAGGCATACTAATGAAAAACTGTTTTTT. It encodes CASSSTDRGRHTNEKLFF.

The chain employs TRBV5-6 and TRBJ1-1, with D unclear. The germline V gene has CDR1 SGHDT and CDR2 YYEEEE. There are 16 residues in the CDR3. The ends were cut back, 6 bases at V and 0 bases at J, with 18 bases in the middle. CDR3 loop: CASKEAGPGLNTEAFF. The DNA for the CDR3 is TGTGCCAGCAAGGAAGCAGGTCCTGGTCTGAACACTGAAGCTTTCTTT. The whole variable domain, remainder taken from reference TRBV5-6 and TRBJ1-1, is DAGVTQSPTHLIKTRGQQVTLRCSPKSGHDTVSWYQQALGQGPQFIFQYYEEEERQRGNFPDRFSGHQFPNYSSELNVNALLLGDSALYLCASKEAGPGLNTEAFFGQGTRLTVV.

A few counts support this clone. V is TRBV7-6 and J is TRBJ1-5, with D possibly being TRBD1 (6 bases). Trimming shortened V by 0 bases and J by 2 bases, and 8 bases separated the two germline ends. CDR3 size: 15 residues. Germline values: CDR1 SGHVS, CDR2 FNYEAQ. CDR3: CASSLASGGNQPQHF. The CDR3, as DNA: TGTGCCAGCAGCTTAGCCTCAGGGGGCAATCAGCCCCAGCATTTT. The full variable domain, with the rest looked up from reference TRBV7-6 and TRBJ1-5, is GAGVSQSPRYKVTKRGQDVALRCDPISGHVSLYWYRQALGQGPEFLTYFNYEAQQDKSGLPNDRFSAERPEGSISTLTIQRTEQRDSAMYRCASSLASGGNQPQHFGDGTRLSIL.

The V call is TRBV4-1, the J call TRBJ2-1; 7 positions match TRBD2. Looked up from germline, CDR1 is MGHRA and CDR2 is YSYEKL. CDR3 length: 11 residues. The V segment lost 4 bases and the J segment 10 bases; nucleotides outside the gene matches: 1. The CDR3 reads CASSLRGEQFF. As DNA, the CDR3 is TGCGCCAGCAGCCTGCGGGGGGAGCAGTTCTTC.

The sample holds a few counts of this clone. V and J are TRBV28 and TRBJ1-5; D is unresolved. Germline V gives CDR1 MDHEN, CDR2 SYDVKM. Trimming shortened V by 5 bases and J by 0 bases, and 14 bases separated the two germline ends. The CDR3 is 16 amino acids. Here the CDR3 DNA reads TGTGCCAGCAGTCACCCGAGGAGTTATAGCAATCAGCCCCAGCATTTT. This translates into CASSHPRSYSNQPQHF.

This clone was seen a few times. The rearrangement joins TRBV27 to TRBJ2-6, with 8 bases that match TRBD1. J was trimmed by 2 bases and V by 7 bases; bases with no gene match: 13. The V gene's germline CDR1 is MNHEY and CDR2 SMNVEV (reference sequence). This CDR3 is 18 amino acids long. The chain's CDR3 is CASTTIGQGGPGANVLTF. The CDR3, as DNA: TGTGCCAGCACCACAATAGGACAGGGAGGACCTGGGGCCAACGTCCTGACTTTC.

This clone has just a few counts. The rearrangement uses TRBV6-1 and TRBJ2-3; D is unclear. The CDR3 sequence is 13 residues long. The V end was cut by 1 base, the J end by 2 bases, with 4 bases between. Germline CDR1 is MNHNS and CDR2 is SASEGT. The CDR3 loop reads CASSEVATDTQYF. CDR3 nucleotides: TGTGCCAGCAGTGAAGTGGCCACAGATACGCAGTATTTT.

Turning to this clone: It is likely a read error, because the conserved phenylalanine at the end of the CDR3 is missing. The DNA is left out, because the CDR3 cannot be placed on it with certainty; the CDR3 is given as TCRdb lists it. The chain links TRBV6-1 to TRBJ1-6; the D segment call TRBD1 is taken from the table without a DNA check. The length of the CDR3 is 11 amino acids, counting both ends. The germline V gene encodes CDR1 MNHNS and CDR2 SASEGT. The CDR3 loop reads CASSEALQQAY.

Of note for this clone: The sample carries other DNA sequences with the same CDR3. The chain recombines TRBV27 with TRBJ2-6; D remains ambiguous. Trimming took off 5 bases at V and 2 bases at J, with 4 bases between the two ends. The germline CDR1 and CDR2 sequences are MNHEY and SMNVEV (reference sequence). The CDR3 has 13 amino acids. The DNA for the CDR3 is TGTGCCAGCAGTCTCGCTGGGGCCAACGTCCTGACTTTC. It translates to CASSLAGANVLTF.

This clone was counted only a few times. This chain connects TRBV27 to TRBJ2-3, with D hard to call. CDR3 length: 15 residues. Trimming left V 4 bases short and J 0 bases short, with 11 bases between. The germline CDR1 and CDR2 sequences are MNHEY and SMNVEV (reference sequence). CDR3 loop: CASSSTGSSTDTQYF. In DNA, the CDR3 is TGTGCCAGCAGTTCGACTGGTTCTAGCACAGATACGCAGTATTTT.

In this sample, this clone turned up a few times. The gene calls are TRBV4-1 and TRBJ2-5; the match to TRBD1 covers 7 bases. V trimming: 1 base; J trimming: 5 bases; junction bases outside the gene matches: 4. Per germline, CDR1 MGHRA and CDR2 YSYEKL. The length of the CDR3 is 14 residues. The CDR3 DNA reads as TGCGCCAGCAGCCAAGTTGACAGGGTGGAGACCCAGTACTTC. This translates into CASSQVDRVETQYF.

In its sample, this clone was seen a few times. The chain is built from TRBV5-6 and TRBJ1-1, with D perhaps TRBD1 (6 bases). Trimming took off 1 base at V and 10 bases at J, with 14 bases between the two ends. The CDR3 has 13 residues. Germline CDR1 is SGHDT and CDR2 is YYEEEE. The CDR3 sequence is CASSLSSRRGAFF. In nucleotides, the CDR3 is TGTGCCAGCAGCTTGTCCAGTCGCAGGGGAGCTTTCTTT. Based on the CDR3 plus reference TRBV5-6 and TRBJ1-1, the full variable domain is DAGVTQSPTHLIKTRGQQVTLRCSPKSGHDTVSWYQQALGQGPQFIFQYYEEEERQRGNFPDRFSGHQFPNYSSELNVNALLLGDSALYLCASSLSSRRGAFFGQGTRLTVV.

The V call is TRBV10-1, the J call TRBJ2-2; 13 bases line up with TRBD2. The V segment lost 2 bases and the J segment 4 bases; nucleotides outside the gene matches: 1. The CDR3 has 16 amino acids. Germline-derived CDR1 and CDR2 are WNHNN and SYGVQD (reference sequence). The CDR3 protein is CASSEGLAGVTGELFF. The CDR3 coding sequence is TGCGCCAGCAGTGAGGGACTAGCGGGGGTCACCGGGGAGCTGTTTTTT.

The rearrangement joins TRBV6-1 to TRBJ1-1; 10 positions match TRBD1. Germline CDR1 MNHNS, CDR2 SASEGT. The V segment lost 2 bases and the J segment 11 bases; nucleotides outside the gene matches: 8. CDR3 length: 14 amino acids. CDR3 DNA sequence: TGTGCCAGCAGTGAAATACAAGGGACAGGGGCTGCTTTCTTT. This translates into CASSEIQGTGAAFF.

V usage is TRBV4-1 and J usage is TRBJ2-1, with D perhaps matching TRBD2 (6 bases). Germline loops: CDR1 MGHRA, CDR2 YSYEKL. With 0 bases removed from V and 4 bases from J, the gap between germline ends came to 13 bases. This CDR3 is built from 16 residues. CDR3 loop: CASSQDLGGSYNEQFF. As DNA, the CDR3 is TGCGCCAGCAGCCAAGATCTTGGGGGGAGTTACAATGAGCAGTTCTTC.

This clone came up once. This chain connects TRBV29-1 to TRBJ1-2; D perhaps matches TRBD1 (6 bases). Per germline, CDR1 SQVTM and CDR2 ANQGSEA. V lost 7 bases, J lost 5 bases, and 35 bases lay in between. There are 19 residues in the CDR3. The CDR3 sequence is CSAIYGNARGAHSVYGYTF. CDR3 DNA: TGCAGCGCCATATACGGGAACGCCAGGGGCGCCCACTCAGTATATGGCTACACCTTC. Drawing the rest from reference TRBV29-1 and TRBJ1-2, the complete variable domain is SAVISQKPSRDICQRGTSLTIQCQVDSQVTMMFWYRQQPGQSLTLIATANQGSEATYESGFVIDKFPISRPNLTFSTLTVSNMSPEDSSIYLCSAIYGNARGAHSVYGYTFGSGTRLTVV.

The V and J genes are TRBV1 and TRBJ2-7; whether TRBD1, the table's D call, matches the DNA was not checked. TRBV1 is a recognized pseudogene. The CDR3 sequence is 16 residues long. The CDR3: CTSSQDGQVSLYEQYF. In nucleotides, the CDR3 is TGCACCAGCAGCCAAGACGGACAGGTCTCCCTTTACGAGCAGTACTTC.

This rearrangement joins TRBV4-1 to TRBJ2-1, with 7 bases identical to TRBD2. Unmatched junction bases numbered 17, after V lost 4 bases and J lost 8 bases. CDR1 and CDR2 from the germline V gene are MGHRA and YSYEKL. This CDR3 has 17 amino acids. The DNA for the CDR3 is TGCGCCAGCAGCCCCGAGCAAAGTGGGAGGGCCGGGTATGAGCAGTTCTTC. Encoded protein: CASSPEQSGRAGYEQFF.

The rearrangement joins TRBV5-4 to TRBJ1-1; 8 bases are shared with TRBD1. The CDR3 sequence is 12 residues long. Germline V gene lookup returns CDR1 SGHNT and CDR2 YYREEE (reference sequence). Germline trimming cut 10 bases from V and 4 bases from J; bases unmatched to any gene: 6. The CDR3 sequence: CAAGTGGTEAFF. CDR3 bases: TGTGCCGCAGGAACAGGGGGCACTGAAGCTTTCTTT.

This chain connects TRBV28 to TRBJ2-7; 9 bases align to TRBD1. The CDR3 extends over 15 amino acids. Per the germline V gene, CDR1 is MDHEN and CDR2 is SYDVKM. Losses at the gene ends were 5 bases for V and 2 bases for J; bases not matched to a gene: 7. The CDR3 region is CASSMRQGGAYEQYF. The CDR3, as DNA: TGTGCCAGCAGTATGAGACAGGGGGGAGCCTACGAGCAGTACTTC.

The chain joins TRBV9 to TRBJ2-2; tentative D call: TRBD1 (6 bases). Trimming shortened V by 0 bases and J by 2 bases, and 14 bases separated the two germline ends. The germline V gene has CDR1 SGDLS and CDR2 YYNGEE. CDR3 length equals 17 residues. CDR3 sequence (DNA): TGTGCCAGCAGCGTAGCTACGAGGGGGAGAAACACCGGGGAGCTGTTTTTT. This sequence encodes CASSVATRGRNTGELFF.

This chain uses TRBV19 with TRBJ1-3; D call uncertain. The CDR3 totals 11 residues. Looked up from germline, CDR1 is LNHDA and CDR2 is SQIVND (reference sequence). The germline V and J ends were trimmed by 3 bases and 10 bases, with 7 bases remaining between them. CDR3 region: CASSISRTIYF. In nucleotides, the CDR3 is TGTGCCAGTAGTATTTCTCGGACCATATATTTT.

This CDR3 is CASSLGATSTEAFF. CDR3 coding DNA: TGTGCCAGCAGCTTAGGGGCGACGAGCACTGAAGCTTTCTTT. This chain links TRBV11-3 with TRBJ1-1; D remains ambiguous. Germline lookup yields CDR1 SGHNT and CDR2 YENEEA. V lost 1 base and J 4 bases, leaving 10 bases between the germline ends. This CDR3 is built from 14 residues.

The table lists this clone with a few counts. The chain has TRBV5-4 and TRBJ1-1; unclear D gene. CDR3 length equals 13 residues. V gave up 4 bases and J gave up 6 bases, with 13 bases separating them. Looked up from germline, CDR1 is SGHNT and CDR2 is YYREEE (reference sequence). CDR3 coding DNA: TGTGCCAGCAGCGCCCGGACTGCCCCTGAAGCTTTCTTT. It is translated as CASSARTAPEAFF. Filled out from reference TRBV5-4 and TRBJ1-1, the complete variable domain reads ETGVTQSPTHLIKTRGQQVTLRCSSQSGHNTVSWYQQALGQGPQFIFQYYREEENGRGNFPPRFSGLQFPNYSSELNVNALELDDSALYLCASSARTAPEAFFGQGTRLTVV.

This clone came up a few times. The chain couples TRBV30 to TRBJ2-2; 7 nucleotides match TRBD2. Looked up from germline, CDR1 is GTSNPN and CDR2 is SVGIG (reference sequence). The CDR3 extends over 13 amino acids. Trimming cost V 3 bases and J 6 bases; bases outside gene matches: 4. Here the CDR3 reads CAWRVAGPGELFF. In DNA, the CDR3 is TGTGCCTGGAGGGTAGCGGGCCCCGGGGAGCTGTTTTTT. Combining the CDR3 with reference TRBV30 and TRBJ2-2 gives the whole variable domain SQTIHQWPATLVQPVGSPLSLECTVEGTSNPNLYWYRQAAGRGLQLLFYSVGIGQISSEVPQNLSASRPQDRQFILSSKKLLLSDSGFYLCAWRVAGPGELFFGEGSRLTVL.

The rearrangement joins TRBV28 to TRBJ2-2; 11 bases line up with TRBD1. The CDR3 runs 15 residues. In germline, CDR1 is MDHEN, CDR2 SYDVKM. The trim removed 6 bases at V and 3 bases at J, leaving 3 bases unmatched. Written as DNA, the CDR3 is TGTGCCAGCAGGTGGGACAGGGGGGACACCGGGGAGCTGTTTTTT. Translation gives CASRWDRGDTGELFF.

This clone was counted only a few times. V and J are TRBV2 and TRBJ1-2, with D perhaps matching TRBD1 (6 bases). Germline CDR1 reads SNHLY; CDR2 reads FYNNEI. This CDR3 is built from 13 residues. The ends were cut back, 7 bases at V and 7 bases at J, with 16 bases in the middle. The CDR3 region has the DNA TGTGCCAGCATTGCTCAGTACAGGGCTGGCTACACCTTC. This codes for CASIAQYRAGYTF.